The 17 T cell receptor beta chains listed next were all sequenced from one sample in a study of Ad26.COV2.S vaccination and SARS-CoV-2 variants. Treatment described: roughly 19 received Ad26.COV2.S at low or high dose, single or two shots; about 5 received placebo; per-sample allocation not given. Sampling was done on day 63 after the first vaccine or placebo injection. Sequenced by immunoSEQ multiplex PCR; TCRdb stores in-frame clones only, minus some. The data show approximately 480,000 clones, approximately 88% seen once. Source: peripheral blood, taken in a trial of Ad26.COV2.S vaccine versus placebo. Receptors originate from a person between 18 and 65 years old who received the Ad26.COV2.S COVID-19 vaccine or a placebo.

The chain links TRBV19 to TRBJ1-1; 9 bases agree with TRBD1. Germline loops: CDR1 LNHDA, CDR2 SQIVND (reference sequence). This CDR3 spans 14 amino acids. Trimming took 4 bases from V and 5 from J; bases not matched to a gene: 5. CDR3 coding DNA: TGTGCCAGTAGTACACAGGGGGCTAAGACTGAAGCTTTCTTT. This codes for CASSTQGAKTEAFF.

Points on this clone: The sample has other DNA sequences that encode this CDR3 too. J is TRBJ1-2 and V is TRBV30, with TRBD1 as a possible D gene (5 bases). Per germline, CDR1 GTSNPN and CDR2 SVGIG (reference sequence). The CDR3 is 12 amino acids. V gave up 1 base and J gave up 4 bases, with 7 bases separating them. CDR3 sequence reads: CAWSGGSYGYTF. The CDR3 coding sequence is TGTGCCTGGAGTGGGGGGTCCTATGGCTACACCTTC.

The V call is TRBV3-1 (or the pseudogene TRBV3-2), the J call TRBJ2-1; 9 bases are shared with TRBD2. This CDR3 is 14 amino acids long. Germline V gene sequence: CDR1 LGHDT, CDR2 YNNKEL (reference sequence). V lost 4 bases and J lost 7; bases outside the gene matches: 5. The CDR3 coding sequence is TGTGCCAGCAGCCGTAGCGGGAGAGGGAATGAGCAGTTCTTC. This encodes CASSRSGRGNEQFF.

This chain links TRBV27 with TRBJ1-6; 9 positions agree with TRBD1. Per germline, CDR1 MNHEY and CDR2 SMNVEV (reference sequence). The trim removed 5 bases at V and 8 bases at J, leaving 4 bases unmatched. The CDR3 totals 14 residues. For the CDR3, the DNA is TGTGCCAGCAGTGCGGACAGGGGAGATTCACCCCTCCACTTT. Translation gives CASSADRGDSPLHF.

Of note for this clone: At one end, the junction sequence differs from germline, possibly due to a read error. The rearrangement links TRBV6-2 or TRBV6-3 to TRBJ1-1, with TRBD1 identical over 9 bases. Germline CDR1 is MNHEY and CDR2 is SVGEGT. This CDR3 comprises 15 residues. CDR3 sequence reads: CASSDSDRGNTEAFF. As DNA, the CDR3 is TGTGCCAGCAGTGACTCGGACAGGGGGAACACTGAAGCTTTCTTT.

The J gene is TRBJ2-7, the V gene TRBV9; a possible D gene is TRBD1 (6 bases). This CDR3 has 13 amino acids. Germline V gives CDR1 SGDLS, CDR2 YYNGEE. V gave up 4 bases and J gave up 2 bases, with 10 bases separating them. CDR3 loop: CASSRDTTYEQYF. For the CDR3, the DNA is TGTGCCAGCAGCAGGGACACTACCTACGAGCAGTACTTC.

This clone was picked up a small number of times. The genes are TRBV5-6 and TRBJ2-7; D possibly uses TRBD1 or TRBD2 (5 bases each). Germline CDR1 reads SGHDT; CDR2 reads YYEEEE. The CDR3 covers 15 residues. The ends were cut back, 4 bases at V and 2 bases at J, with 16 bases in the middle. CDR3 coding DNA: TGTGCCAGCAGCGGGGGTGAGGGCAGCCCCTACGAGCAGTACTTC. This sequence encodes CASSGGEGSPYEQYF.

The genes are TRBV7-9 and TRBJ1-5; a weak D match, TRBD1 (5 bases). The germline V gene encodes CDR1 SEHNR and CDR2 FQNEAQ (reference sequence). V lost 1 base and J 9 bases, leaving 10 bases between the germline ends. The CDR3 is 13 amino acids. The CDR3 DNA reads as TGTGCCAGCAGCTTAGGGGGGGGACTGCCCCAGCATTTT. It is translated as CASSLGGGLPQHF.

This chain uses TRBV5-1 with TRBJ2-1, with 10 nucleotides matching TRBD2. J was trimmed by 6 bases and V by 2 bases; bases with no gene match: 5. The germline CDR1 and CDR2 sequences are SGHRS and YFSETQ. This CDR3 comprises 15 residues. The CDR3 spells CASSFLAGAFNEQFF. CDR3 bases: TGCGCCAGCAGCTTCCTAGCGGGGGCCTTCAATGAGCAGTTCTTC.

V and J are TRBV3-1 (or the pseudogene TRBV3-2) and TRBJ2-3; 11 nucleotides line up with TRBD2. Germline CDR1 and CDR2: LGHDT and YNNKEL (reference sequence). V gave up 0 bases and J gave up 7 bases; unmatched junction bases: 6. The CDR3 has 16 amino acids. CDR3: CASSQETSGSGNTQYF. In nucleotides, the CDR3 is TGTGCCAGCAGCCAAGAAACTAGCGGGAGTGGGAATACGCAGTATTTT.

V usage is TRBV12-3 or TRBV12-4 and J usage is TRBJ2-5; maybe TRBD2 (6 bases). Trimming cost V 0 bases and J 10 bases, with 12 bases left between them. This CDR3 comprises 13 residues. The CDR3 coding sequence is TGTGCCAGCAGTTTAGCGCGTGACGGGGGCCAGTACTTC. Translation: CASSLARDGGQYF.

The chain carries TRBV27 and TRBJ2-3; D unclear. CDR3 length: 15 amino acids. Trimming removed 4 bases at V and 0 bases at J, with 11 bases between. Germline CDR1 MNHEY, CDR2 SMNVEV (reference sequence). The CDR3 coding sequence is TGTGCCAGCAGTTCTACTGCTCGTAGCACAGATACGCAGTATTTT. Its translation is CASSSTARSTDTQYF.

Of note for this clone: At one boundary the junction diverges from the germline segment, which might be a read error. The gene calls are TRBV6-1 and TRBJ2-1, with a tentative D call TRBD2 (6 bases). The CDR3 runs 14 residues. CDR1 is MNHNS and CDR2 is SASEGT in the germline V gene. The CDR3 DNA is TGTGCCAGCAGGGAAGCGGGCTTGTACAATGAGCAGTTCTTC. Protein sequence: CASREAGLYNEQFF.

This clone has more than one count but fewer than ten. The genes are TRBV5-6 and TRBJ1-2; D gene unclear. With 3 bases removed from V and 1 base from J, the gap between germline ends came to 19 bases. This CDR3 spans 17 amino acids. Germline values: CDR1 SGHDT, CDR2 YYEEEE. Here the CDR3 reads CASSYGKLGRGNYGYTF. The DNA of the CDR3 is TGTGCCAGCAGCTACGGAAAACTCGGGCGGGGTAACTATGGCTACACCTTC.

The chain employs TRBV5-1 and TRBJ2-1, with unresolved D. Trimming took off 4 bases at V and 2 bases at J, with 13 bases between the two ends. Germline lookup yields CDR1 SGHRS and CDR2 YFSETQ. CDR3 length equals 15 residues. CDR3 sequence reads: CASSQDFNAYNEQFF. For the CDR3, the DNA is TGCGCCAGCAGCCAAGACTTCAACGCCTACAATGAGCAGTTCTTC.

This clone was counted once. This chain uses TRBV7-2 with TRBJ2-1; D gene ambiguous. Trimming cost V 3 bases and J 7 bases, with 13 bases left between them. Germline-derived CDR1 and CDR2 are SGHTA and FQGNSA. This CDR3 contains 14 residues. CDR3 coding DNA: TGTGCCAGCAGCTTCGGCCCGTCTATTAATGAGCAGTTCTTC. Translation: CASSFGPSINEQFF.

This clone was picked up one time. J is TRBJ1-5 and V is TRBV28, with D hard to call. Trimming took off 2 bases at V and 15 bases at J, with 14 bases between the two ends. CDR3 length equals 12 residues. In germline, CDR1 is MDHEN, CDR2 SYDVKM. The CDR3, as DNA: TGTGCCAGCAGTTTAACTCGGGAACAAACGCATTTT. Protein product: CASSLTREQTHF.